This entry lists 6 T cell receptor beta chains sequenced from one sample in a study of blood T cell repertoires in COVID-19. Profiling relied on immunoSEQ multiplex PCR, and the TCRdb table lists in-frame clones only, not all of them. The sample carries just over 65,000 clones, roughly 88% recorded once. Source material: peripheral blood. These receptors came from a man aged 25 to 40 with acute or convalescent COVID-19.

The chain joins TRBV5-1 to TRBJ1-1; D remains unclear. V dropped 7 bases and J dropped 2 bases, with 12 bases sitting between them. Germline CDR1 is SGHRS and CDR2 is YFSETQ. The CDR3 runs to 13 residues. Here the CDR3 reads CASGRDGNTEAFF. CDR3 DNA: TGCGCCAGCGGGCGAGATGGAAACACTGAAGCTTTCTTT.

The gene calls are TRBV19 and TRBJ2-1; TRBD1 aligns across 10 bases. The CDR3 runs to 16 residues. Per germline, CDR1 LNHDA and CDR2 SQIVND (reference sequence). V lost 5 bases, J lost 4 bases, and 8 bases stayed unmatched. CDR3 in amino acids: CASSSRRDRGYNEQFF. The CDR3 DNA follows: TGTGCCAGTAGTTCGAGGCGGGACAGGGGTTACAATGAGCAGTTCTTC.

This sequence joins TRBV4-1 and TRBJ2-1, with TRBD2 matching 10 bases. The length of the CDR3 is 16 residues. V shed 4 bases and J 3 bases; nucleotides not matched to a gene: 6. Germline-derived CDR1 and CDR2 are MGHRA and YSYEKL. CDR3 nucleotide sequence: TGCGCCAGCAGCCGAAGTGGGACTAGCGACTACAATGAGCAGTTCTTC. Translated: CASSRSGTSDYNEQFF.

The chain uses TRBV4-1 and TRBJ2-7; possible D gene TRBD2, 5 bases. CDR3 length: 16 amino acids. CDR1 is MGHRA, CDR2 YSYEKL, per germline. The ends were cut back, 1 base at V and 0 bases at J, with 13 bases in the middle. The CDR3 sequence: CASSQAYWGVSYEQYF. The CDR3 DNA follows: TGCGCCAGCAGCCAAGCCTACTGGGGAGTCTCCTACGAGCAGTACTTC.

DNA of the CDR3: TGTGCCAGCAGCACACAGGGGGCAACTGGAAACACCATATATTTT. It specifies CASSTQGATGNTIYF. The V and J genes are TRBV11-2 and TRBJ1-3; 9 bases line up with TRBD1. V lost 5 bases, J lost 2 bases, and 4 bases stayed unmatched. CDR3 length equals 15 residues. Germline CDR1 is SGHAT and CDR2 is FQNNGV.

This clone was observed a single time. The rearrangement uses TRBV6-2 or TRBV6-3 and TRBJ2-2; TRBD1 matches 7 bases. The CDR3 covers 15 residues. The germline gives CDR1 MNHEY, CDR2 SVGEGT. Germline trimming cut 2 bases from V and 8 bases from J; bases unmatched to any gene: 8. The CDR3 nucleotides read TGTGCCAGCAGTTACCTCACAGGGGCGAGTGGGGAGCTGTTTTTT. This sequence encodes CASSYLTGASGELFF.